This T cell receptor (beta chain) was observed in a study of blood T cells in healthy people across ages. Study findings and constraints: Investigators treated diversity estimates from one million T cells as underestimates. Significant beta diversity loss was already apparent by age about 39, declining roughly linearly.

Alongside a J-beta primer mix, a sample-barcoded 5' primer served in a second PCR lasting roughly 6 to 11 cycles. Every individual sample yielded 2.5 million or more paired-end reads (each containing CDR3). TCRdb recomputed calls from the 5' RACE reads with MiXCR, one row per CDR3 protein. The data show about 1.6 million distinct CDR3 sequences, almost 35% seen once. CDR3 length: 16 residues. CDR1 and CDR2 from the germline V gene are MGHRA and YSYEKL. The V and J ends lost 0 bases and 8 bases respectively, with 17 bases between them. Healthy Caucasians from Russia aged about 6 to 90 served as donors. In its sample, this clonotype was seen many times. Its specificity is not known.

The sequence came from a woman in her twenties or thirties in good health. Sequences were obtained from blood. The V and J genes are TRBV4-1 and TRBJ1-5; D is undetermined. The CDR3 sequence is CASSQEPSQGLKPQHF. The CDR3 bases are TGCGCCAGCAGCCAAGAACCCTCTCAAGGGCTGAAGCCCCAGCATTTT.